This TCR beta chain was profiled in a study of PD-1 blockade in classical Hodgkin lymphoma (dated by TCRdb to about 2020). Broadly, across the study: Nivolumab dosing was 3 mg/kg intravenously every 2 weeks, continuing until either disease progression or unacceptable toxicity. The study used CyTOF and TCR beta sequencing to define a peripheral blood immune signature of response to PD-1 blockade in classical Hodgkin lymphoma. Results the study describes overall, beyond this receptor: Trial patients achieving complete response had baseline diversity similar to newly diagnosed patients, whereas partial responders and progressors had significantly lower diversity. Newly diagnosed patients were reported to have lower baseline TCR diversity than healthy donors, and relapsed/refractory patients were reported to have lower baseline TCR diversity still. The study was limited to a single clinical trial cohort, and causes of repertoire differences, possibly disease activity or prior therapy, remained undefined. CD4+ but not CD8+ TCR diversity rose significantly by C4D1 (p=0.0027 vs p=0.16), most apparent in complete responders (p=0.02). Lower diversity was seen in patients whose nivolumab began less than 1 year after ASCT, and these patients were left out of later analyses so that immune reconstitution would not confound the results.

The CDR3 goes from the cysteine to the phenylalanine over 14 residues. CDR3 DNA only is kept here, 42 bases in frame from base 1. The germline ends are 13 bases apart after V is trimmed by 4 bases and J by 6 bases. Looking up the germline V gene yields CDR1 SNHLY and CDR2 FYNNEI. Genomic DNA was extracted with the Qiagen DNeasy kit from unsorted PBMCs and from negatively selected CD4+ and CD8+ fractions. Using primers that anneal to V and J segments, immunoSEQ multiplex PCR amplified the TCR beta CDR3 regions. A synthetic immune receptor repertoire was used to minimize amplification bias, and any residual bias was removed computationally once sequencing was done. Per the authors' processing: Custom Python scripts were used to quantify repertoire diversity as the Shannon entropy index. Unsorted, CD4+ and CD8+ repertoires were analyzed separately, except for combined analyses in which CD4+ and CD8+ sequences were merged in silico. A clone was considered expanded if an increase in frequency of at least 2-fold after treatment relative to C1D1 was found, and a pseudocount of 0.5 was applied to clones undetected at baseline. Singleton clones were defined as clones with 0 or 1 copy at C1D1, and non-singleton clones were defined as clones with 2 or more copies. Clones expanded in unsorted samples were labelled as CD4+, CD8+ or unknown by matching protein sequences in sorted samples from the same patient. Wilcoxon tests were applied to paired samples to test diversity changes from C1D1 to C4D1. Imported from immuneACCESS, the table was reduced by TCRdb to in-frame sequences with V and J called. These copies leave out some clones; in studies compared against another copy, an unresolved V gene accounts for under half, and the cause of the remainder is not known. The V and J calls and clone size are taken from that table; D and trimming were inferred from the DNA. Within this sample are 25,000 to 30,000 clones, with 78% of them counted one time only. Around a third of the sample lies in the top ten.

In light of the paper, this sample's time point label describes: cycle 2 day 1 (C2D1) of nivolumab. Every trial patient had relapsed after autologous stem cell transplantation, and cohorts A, B and C differed in prior brentuximab vedotin exposure. A total of more than 55 patients with relapsed/refractory classical Hodgkin lymphoma made up the trial cohort, and each patient's best overall response was complete response, partial response or progressive disease. Trial patients were treated with single-agent nivolumab in the multi-cohort phase II CheckMate 205 trial. Best overall response was determined by an independent review committee according to the 2007 International Working Group response criteria. PBMCs from the trial were collected at three points: immediately before nivolumab initiation (C1D1), and during therapy at cycle 2 day 1 and cycle 4 day 1. Peripheral blood was collected in 8 mL Vacutainer Cell Preparation Tubes, from which PBMCs were isolated by centrifugation and then cryopreserved.

This clone was counted a few times. Its antigen target is currently unknown. Per-base quality was not reported, and no clone a single base away is much larger than it. The identical CDR3 is also encoded by other nucleotide sequences in the sample. The V and J segments used are TRBV2 and TRBJ1-5; 5 matching bases give a weak D call of TRBD1. The sample consisted of peripheral blood mononuclear cells (PBMCs), taken before the second cycle of nivolumab. The TCR sequence derives from a human donor with classical Hodgkin lymphoma. Here the CDR3 is given as CASSAGGGGQPQHF. In nucleotides, the sequence is TGTGCCAGCAGTGCGGGTGGGGGGGGTCAGCCCCAGCATTTT.